What follows are 23 T cell receptor beta chains derived from one specimen sequenced in a study of T cells in Graves' hyperthyroidism and ophthalmopathy. RNA transcripts gave rise to amplified TCR beta CDR3 regions. With the HTBI primer set, the TCR CDR3 went through a first round of RT-PCR. TCRdb passed the multiplex PCR reads through MiXCR, listing each CDR3 protein once. Here the sample spans around 610,000 distinct CDR3 sequences, under 15% being singletons. The sequenced sample was blood. The receptors were gathered from a woman between 40 and 50 years old with Graves' ophthalmopathy.

This clonotype was seen just once. The rearrangement joins TRBV6-1 to TRBJ1-5; tentative D call: TRBD1 (5 bases). In germline, CDR1 is MNHNS, CDR2 SASEGT. The CDR3 length is 15 residues. Trimming cost V 6 bases and J 3 bases, with 15 bases left between them. This CDR3 is CASRWAGSLNQPQHF. CDR3 bases: TGTGCCAGCAGGTGGGCAGGGAGTCTCAATCAGCCCCAGCATTTT.

In the case of this clonotype: This clone may be a read error of a much larger clone one base away. The chain recombines TRBV6-1 with TRBJ1-2, with a tentative D call TRBD1 (6 bases). Trimming took off 6 bases at V and 3 bases at J, with 17 bases between the two ends. The CDR3 runs to 15 residues. Germline assignment: CDR1 MNHNS and CDR2 SASEGT. In DNA, the CDR3 is TGTGCCAGCAGGAACGTAGGGGGGGGCCACTATGGCTACACCTTC. Translated: CASRNVGGGHYGYTF.

This clonotype was seen many times. The chain has TRBV6-5 and TRBJ2-2, with 9 bases aligning to TRBD1. This CDR3 has 14 residues. V trimming: 6 bases; J trimming: 8 bases; junction bases outside the gene matches: 7. The germline gives CDR1 MNHEY, CDR2 SVGAGI. CDR3 in amino acids: CASSQGQGRGELFF. The DNA for the CDR3 is TGTGCCAGCAGCCAGGGACAGGGAAGAGGGGAGCTGTTTTTT.

This clonotype came up many times. The chain employs TRBV6-5 and TRBJ2-3, with a possible D match to TRBD1 (5 bases). Trimming took off 6 bases at V and 0 bases at J, with 7 bases between the two ends. Germline V gives CDR1 MNHEY, CDR2 SVGAGI. This CDR3 contains 13 residues. The CDR3 spells CASRRQSTDTQYF. The CDR3 nucleotides are TGTGCCAGCAGACGACAGAGCACAGATACGCAGTATTTT.

This clonotype appeared a few times. The chain joins TRBV4-2 to TRBJ2-7, with 7 nucleotides matching TRBD1. This CDR3 contains 18 residues. The V gene's germline CDR1 is LGHNA and CDR2 YNFKEQ. Trimming removed 0 bases from V and 0 bases from J; junction bases left unmatched: 11. CDR3 region: CASSQDLMGQISSYEQYF. In DNA, the CDR3 is TGTGCCAGCAGCCAAGATCTGATGGGACAGATTAGCTCCTACGAGCAGTACTTC.

In its sample, this clonotype was seen once. The genes are TRBV6-5 and TRBJ2-7; D ambiguous. The CDR3 covers 16 residues. Trimming shortened V by 0 bases and J by 0 bases, and 12 bases separated the two germline ends. Germline loops: CDR1 MNHEY, CDR2 SVGAGI. The CDR3 nucleotides are TGTGCCAGCAGTTACTCGAAACTGGAATTCTCCTACGAGCAGTACTTC. Protein product: CASSYSKLEFSYEQYF.

In its sample, this clonotype was seen a few times. J is TRBJ2-7 and V is TRBV4-2; D is undetermined. This CDR3 comprises 12 residues. CDR1 is LGHNA, CDR2 YNFKEQ, per germline. V was pared by 0 bases and J by 5 bases, with 5 bases between. DNA of the CDR3: TGTGCCAGCAGCCAAGATCAGGACGAGCAGTACTTC. It is translated as CASSQDQDEQYF.

A few counts support this clonotype. The chain uses TRBV7-9 and TRBJ2-7; TRBD2 is a possible D gene (5 bases). CDR3 length: 15 amino acids. The V gene's germline CDR1 is SEHNR and CDR2 FQNEAQ (reference sequence). Deletions cut 3 bases from V and 2 bases from J, with 14 bases between. The CDR3 is CASSFPATGTYEQYF. The CDR3 region has the DNA TGTGCCAGCAGCTTTCCGGCGACGGGAACCTACGAGCAGTACTTC.

This clonotype was found many times. The chain links TRBV19 to TRBJ1-5; D is possibly TRBD1 (5 bases). CDR3 length equals 12 residues. In germline, CDR1 is LNHDA, CDR2 SQIVND (reference sequence). Trimming took off 7 bases at V and 7 bases at J, with 11 bases between the two ends. The CDR3, as DNA: TGTGCCAGTATGGGGGAGACGCAGCCCCAGCATTTT. This translates into CASMGETQPQHF.

Written as DNA, the CDR3 is TGTGCCAGCAGTTGGACAGCCCAACAGCCCCAGCATTTT. Translating it yields CASSWTAQQPQHF. This sequence joins TRBV11-2 and TRBJ1-5; perhaps TRBD1 as D (6 bases). V dropped 6 bases and J dropped 7 bases, with 13 bases sitting between them. The CDR3 runs to 13 residues. The V gene's germline CDR1 is SGHAT and CDR2 FQNNGV.

The chain couples TRBV6-2 or TRBV6-3 to TRBJ1-2, with D perhaps TRBD1 (6 bases). Trimming left V 6 bases short and J 0 bases short, with 14 bases between. Germline V gene data show CDR1 as MNHEY and CDR2 as SVGEGT. The CDR3 spans 15 residues. Written as DNA, the CDR3 is TGTGCCAGCAGGACCGGGACACCTTCTAACTATGGCTACACCTTC. Its protein product is CASRTGTPSNYGYTF.

There are many counts of this clonotype. This chain uses TRBV20-1 with TRBJ2-5; D call uncertain. This CDR3 is 12 amino acids long. Germline V CDR1 and CDR2: DFQATT, SNEGSKA (reference sequence). The V end was cut by 5 bases, the J end by 5 bases, with 12 bases between. CDR3: CSAETFGETQYF. Written as DNA, the CDR3 is TGCAGTGCTGAGACCTTTGGGGAGACCCAGTACTTC.

This clonotype was picked up many times. The chain couples TRBV7-9 to TRBJ2-5; D ambiguous. V lost 1 base and J 0 bases, leaving 12 bases between the germline ends. The CDR3 runs to 16 residues. Germline lookup yields CDR1 SEHNR and CDR2 FQNEAQ (reference sequence). Here the CDR3 reads CASSLDEISDQETQYF. DNA of the CDR3: TGTGCCAGCAGCTTAGATGAAATCTCGGACCAAGAGACCCAGTACTTC.

This clonotype has just a few counts. The chain couples TRBV9 to TRBJ1-3; 10 bases fit TRBD1. The germline CDR1 and CDR2 sequences are SGDLS and YYNGEE. The CDR3 totals 17 residues. The V gene end was trimmed by 4 bases and the J gene end by 0 bases; junction bases not matched to a gene: 7. CDR3 sequence reads: CASSPTGGLPSGNTIYF. In DNA form, the CDR3 reads TGTGCCAGCAGCCCGACAGGGGGCTTACCCTCTGGAAACACCATATATTTT. Using reference TRBV9 and TRBJ1-3 for the parts outside the CDR3, the full variable domain is DSGVTQTPKHLITATGQRVTLRCSPRSGDLSVYWYQQSLDQGLQFLIQYYNGEERAKGNILERFSAQQFPDLHSELNLSSLELGDSALYFCASSPTGGLPSGNTIYFGEGSWLTVV.

At least ten counts were recorded for this clonotype. This sequence joins TRBV9 and TRBJ1-6, with D hard to call. Trimming shortened V by 0 bases and J by 9 bases, and 13 bases separated the two germline ends. Germline CDR1 is SGDLS and CDR2 is YYNGEE. The CDR3 contains 15 residues. CDR3 amino acids: CASSVDSGLGSPLHF. The DNA for the CDR3 is TGTGCCAGCAGCGTAGATTCGGGTCTGGGTTCACCCCTCCACTTT. Based on the CDR3 plus reference TRBV9 and TRBJ1-6, the full variable domain is DSGVTQTPKHLITATGQRVTLRCSPRSGDLSVYWYQQSLDQGLQFLIQYYNGEERAKGNILERFSAQQFPDLHSELNLSSLELGDSALYFCASSVDSGLGSPLHFGNGTRLTVT.

This clonotype has at least ten counts. The chain uses TRBV28 and TRBJ2-7; D unclear. The CDR3 spans 9 residues. CDR1 and CDR2 from the germline V gene are MDHEN and SYDVKM. V lost 10 bases, J lost 4 bases, and 5 bases lay in between. This CDR3 reads CAKSYEQYF. In DNA, the CDR3 is TGTGCCAAAAGTTACGAGCAGTACTTC.

This clonotype was seen repeatedly, ten times or more. The chain recombines TRBV6-2 or TRBV6-3 with TRBJ2-7; TRBD1 is a possible D gene (6 bases). The CDR3 is made up of 14 amino acids. Germline CDR1 reads MNHEY; CDR2 reads SVGEGT. Between the trimmed V and J ends, which lost 6 bases and 6 bases, there was a span of 18 bases. CDR3 bases: TGTGCCAGCAGGGGCGGCGGACAGTCGCCCGAGCAGTACTTC. It encodes CASRGGGQSPEQYF.

This clonotype has a single count. V is TRBV28 and J is TRBJ2-5; 8 nucleotides align to TRBD2. CDR1 and CDR2 from the germline V gene are MDHEN and SYDVKM. Germline trimming cut 8 bases from V and 0 bases from J; bases unmatched to any gene: 11. This CDR3 spans 16 amino acids. CDR3 in amino acids: CASVEELAVYQETQYF. CDR3 DNA sequence: TGTGCCAGCGTGGAGGAACTAGCGGTGTACCAAGAGACCCAGTACTTC.

Ten or more counts support this clonotype. The genes are TRBV5-1 and TRBJ2-2, with TRBD1 matching over 9 bases. Germline CDR1 and CDR2: SGHRS and YFSETQ. The CDR3 is 16 residues long. The V segment lost 4 bases and the J segment 1 base; nucleotides outside the gene matches: 5. In DNA form, the CDR3 reads TGCGCCAGCAGCGCGGGACAGGGAGTGAACACCGGGGAGCTGTTTTTT. Translation: CASSAGQGVNTGELFF.

The chain links TRBV28 to TRBJ2-5; possible D gene TRBD2, 6 bases. Germline CDR1 is MDHEN and CDR2 is SYDVKM. This CDR3 contains 16 residues. V lost 3 bases, J lost 2 bases, and 16 bases lay in between. This CDR3 is CASSFGRGNRQETQYF. DNA of the CDR3: TGTGCCAGCAGTTTCGGTCGGGGGAACCGACAAGAGACCCAGTACTTC.

This clonotype was seen many times. This chain connects TRBV28 to TRBJ1-1, with no clear D. V was clipped by 2 bases and J by 0 bases, with 7 bases between them. CDR1 and CDR2 from the germline V gene are MDHEN and SYDVKM. The CDR3 length is 14 residues. The CDR3 DNA follows: TGTGCCAGCAGTTTAACCCGAATGAACACTGAAGCTTTCTTT. Amino acids: CASSLTRMNTEAFF.

V usage is TRBV6-5 and J usage is TRBJ1-1; unclear D gene. Germline CDR1 is MNHEY and CDR2 is SVGAGI. The V and J ends lost 6 bases and 1 base respectively, with 15 bases between them. The CDR3 loop spans 15 amino acids. The CDR3 spells CASRYLGGRNTEAFF. The CDR3 DNA reads as TGTGCCAGCAGGTACCTTGGCGGCAGGAACACTGAAGCTTTCTTT.

Only a few counts were recorded for this clonotype. The CDR3 sequence: CASSLADTQKETQYF. CDR3 bases: TGCGCCAGCAGCTTGGCGGACACCCAGAAAGAGACCCAGTACTTC. J is TRBJ2-5 and V is TRBV5-1; D possibly corresponds to TRBD1 (5 bases). The CDR3 spans 15 residues. CDR1 SGHRS and CDR2 YFSETQ come from the germline V gene. The V and J ends lost 0 bases and 3 bases respectively, with 12 bases between them.